This entry describes one T cell receptor beta chain. Antigen: not known. Investigators isolated RNA and reverse transcribed it into cDNA to act as the sequencing template. Clones were sequenced by immunoSEQ multiplex PCR, and TCRdb holds only the in-frame ones, with some missing. The sample lists about 180,000 clones, approximately 62% occurring once. This sample is drawn from a study of CD8+ T cells in alopecia areata. Study-wide context: Oral tofacitinib (5 to 10 mg twice daily) was administered to treated patients. Patients remained on tofacitinib for 6 to 18 months and then went 6 months without it.

The CDR3 spans 17 residues. In germline, CDR1 is SGHTA, CDR2 FQGNSA. The V and J ends lost 5 bases and 0 bases, in that order; junction bases with no gene match: 7. Study-wide points: Higher clonality was seen in lesional scalp than in normal scalp, especially in alopecia totalis/universalis.

This sample comprised CD4+ T cells sorted from blood, obtained at week 0. This chain uses TRBV7-2 with TRBJ2-7; TRBD2 agrees at 13 bases. The source is a human donor with alopecia areata. The CDR3 region has the DNA TGTGCCAGCAGCCCGACTAGCGGGGGGTCCCCCTCCTACGAGCAGTACTTC. Protein: CASSPTSGGSPSYEQYF.